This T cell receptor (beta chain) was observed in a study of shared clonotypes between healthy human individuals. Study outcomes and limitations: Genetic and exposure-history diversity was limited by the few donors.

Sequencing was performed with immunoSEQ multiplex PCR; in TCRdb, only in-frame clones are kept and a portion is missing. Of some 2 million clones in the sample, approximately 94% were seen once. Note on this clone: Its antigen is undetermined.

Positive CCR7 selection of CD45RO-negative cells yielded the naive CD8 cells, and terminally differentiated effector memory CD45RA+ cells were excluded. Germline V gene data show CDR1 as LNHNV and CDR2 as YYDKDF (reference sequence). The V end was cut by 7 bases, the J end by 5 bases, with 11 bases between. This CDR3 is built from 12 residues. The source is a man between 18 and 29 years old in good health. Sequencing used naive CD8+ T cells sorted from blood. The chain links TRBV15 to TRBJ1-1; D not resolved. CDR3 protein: CATTLGGTEAFF. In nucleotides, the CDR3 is TGTGCCACCACCCTCGGCGGGACTGAAGCTTTCTTT.